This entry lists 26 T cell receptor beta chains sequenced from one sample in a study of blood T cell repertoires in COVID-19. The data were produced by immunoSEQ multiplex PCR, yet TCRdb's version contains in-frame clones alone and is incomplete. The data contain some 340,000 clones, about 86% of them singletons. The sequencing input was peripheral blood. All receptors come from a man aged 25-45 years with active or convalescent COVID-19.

The CDR3 DNA reads TGTGCCACCAGCAGAGACAGGCTGTCTGGGGCCAACGTCCTGACTTTC. Translation: CATSRDRLSGANVLTF. This chain uses TRBV15 with TRBJ2-6, with unresolved D. The CDR3 covers 16 residues. CDR1 is LNHNV, CDR2 YYDKDF, per germline (reference sequence). Trimming cost V 0 bases and J 1 base, with 7 bases left between them.

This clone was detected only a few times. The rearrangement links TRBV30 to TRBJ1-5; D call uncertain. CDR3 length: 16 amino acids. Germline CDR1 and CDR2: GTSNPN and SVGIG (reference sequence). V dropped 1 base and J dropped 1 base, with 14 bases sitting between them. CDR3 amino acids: CAWSARGSGSNQPQHF. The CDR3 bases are TGTGCCTGGAGTGCTCGGGGATCTGGGAGCAATCAGCCCCAGCATTTT.

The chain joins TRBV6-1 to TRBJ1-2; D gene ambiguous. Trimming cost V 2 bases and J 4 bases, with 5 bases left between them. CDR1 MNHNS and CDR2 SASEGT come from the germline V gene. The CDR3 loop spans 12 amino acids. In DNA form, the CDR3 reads TGTGCCAGCAGTGAACAGGCCTATGGCTACACCTTC. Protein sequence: CASSEQAYGYTF.

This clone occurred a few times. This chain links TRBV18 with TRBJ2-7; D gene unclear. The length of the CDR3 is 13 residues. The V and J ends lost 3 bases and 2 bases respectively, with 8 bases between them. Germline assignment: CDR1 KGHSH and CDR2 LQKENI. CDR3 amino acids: CASSPDITYEQYF. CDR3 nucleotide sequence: TGTGCCAGCTCACCCGACATAACCTACGAGCAGTACTTC.

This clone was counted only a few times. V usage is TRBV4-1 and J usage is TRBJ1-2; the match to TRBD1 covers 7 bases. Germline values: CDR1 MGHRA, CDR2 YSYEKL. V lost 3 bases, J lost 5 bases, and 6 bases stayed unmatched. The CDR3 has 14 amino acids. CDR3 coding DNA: TGCGCCAGCAGCCAGGGACAGCAGTTTTATGGCTACACCTTC. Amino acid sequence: CASSQGQQFYGYTF.

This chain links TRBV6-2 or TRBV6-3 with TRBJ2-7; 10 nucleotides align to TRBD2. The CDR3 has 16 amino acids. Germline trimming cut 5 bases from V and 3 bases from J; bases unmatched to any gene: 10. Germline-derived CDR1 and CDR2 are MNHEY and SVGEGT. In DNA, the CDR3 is TGTGCCAGCAGTGTTCTAGCGGGAGTCGCCTACTACGAGCAGTACTTC. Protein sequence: CASSVLAGVAYYEQYF.

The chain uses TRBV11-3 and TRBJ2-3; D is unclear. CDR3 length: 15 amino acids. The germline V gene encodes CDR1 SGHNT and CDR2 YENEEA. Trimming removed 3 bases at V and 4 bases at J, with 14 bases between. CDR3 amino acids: CASSFEATGADTQYF. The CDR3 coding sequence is TGTGCCAGCAGCTTTGAGGCCACCGGAGCAGATACGCAGTATTTT.

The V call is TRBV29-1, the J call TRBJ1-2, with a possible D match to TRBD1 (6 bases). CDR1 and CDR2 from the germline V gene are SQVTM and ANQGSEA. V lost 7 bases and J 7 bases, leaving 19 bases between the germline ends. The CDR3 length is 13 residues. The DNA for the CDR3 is TGCAGCGCCGGAGGCGGGGGCCATGGTGGCTACACCTTC. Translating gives CSAGGGGHGGYTF.

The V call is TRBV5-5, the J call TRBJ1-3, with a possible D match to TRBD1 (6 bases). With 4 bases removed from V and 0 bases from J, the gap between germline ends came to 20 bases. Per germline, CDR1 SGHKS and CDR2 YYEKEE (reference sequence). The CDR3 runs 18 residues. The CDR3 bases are TGTGCCAGCAGCGGTGGGTCAGGGGCCCCCTACTCTGGAAACACCATATATTTT. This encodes CASSGGSGAPYSGNTIYF.

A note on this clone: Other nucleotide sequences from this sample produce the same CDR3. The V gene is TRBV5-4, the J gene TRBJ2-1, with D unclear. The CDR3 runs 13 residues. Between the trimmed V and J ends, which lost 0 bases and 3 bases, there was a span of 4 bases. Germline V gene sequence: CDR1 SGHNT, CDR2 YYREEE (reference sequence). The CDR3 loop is CASSLDSYNEQFF. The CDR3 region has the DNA TGTGCCAGCAGCTTGGACAGCTACAATGAGCAGTTCTTC.

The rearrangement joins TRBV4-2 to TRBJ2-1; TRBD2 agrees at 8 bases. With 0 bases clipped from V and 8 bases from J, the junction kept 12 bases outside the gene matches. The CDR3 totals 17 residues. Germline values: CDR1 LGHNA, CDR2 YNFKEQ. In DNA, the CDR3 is TGTGCCAGCAGCCAAGATAGGCTAGCGGGTTACCAAGATGAGCAGTTCTTC. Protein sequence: CASSQDRLAGYQDEQFF.

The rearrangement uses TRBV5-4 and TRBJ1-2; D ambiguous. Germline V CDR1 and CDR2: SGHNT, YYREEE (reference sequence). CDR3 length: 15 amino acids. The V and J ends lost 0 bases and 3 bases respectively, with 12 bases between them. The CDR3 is CASSLVGAEDYGYTF. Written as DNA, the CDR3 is TGTGCCAGCAGCTTGGTGGGCGCGGAGGACTATGGCTACACCTTC.

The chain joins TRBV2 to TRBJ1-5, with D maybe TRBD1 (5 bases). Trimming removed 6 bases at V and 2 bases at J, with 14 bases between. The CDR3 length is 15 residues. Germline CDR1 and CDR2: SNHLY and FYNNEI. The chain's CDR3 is CASRAGLSGNQPQHF. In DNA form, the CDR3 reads TGTGCCAGCAGGGCAGGGCTTTCGGGCAATCAGCCCCAGCATTTT. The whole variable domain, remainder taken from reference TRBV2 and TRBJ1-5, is EPEVTQTPSHQVTQMGQEVILRCVPISNHLYFYWYRQILGQKVEFLVSFYNNEISEKSEIFDDQFSVERPDGSNFTLKIRSTKLEDSAMYFCASRAGLSGNQPQHFGDGTRLSIL.

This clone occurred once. CDR3 sequence reads: CASSESDRVNTEAFF. CDR3 DNA sequence: TGTGCCAGCAGTGAGTCCGACAGGGTGAACACTGAAGCTTTCTTT. The chain couples TRBV6-1 to TRBJ1-1; 7 bases line up with TRBD1. Germline CDR1 MNHNS, CDR2 SASEGT. The CDR3 sequence is 15 residues long. V dropped 3 bases and J dropped 0; count of bases not matched to a gene: 4.

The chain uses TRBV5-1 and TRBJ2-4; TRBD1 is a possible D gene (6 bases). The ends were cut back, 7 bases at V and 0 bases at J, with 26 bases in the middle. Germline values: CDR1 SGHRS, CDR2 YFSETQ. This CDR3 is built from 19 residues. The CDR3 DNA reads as TGCGCCAGCGCTAAGGGGGTGCAGGGAGAGAAGGGAGCCAAAAACATTCAGTACTTC. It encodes CASAKGVQGEKGAKNIQYF.

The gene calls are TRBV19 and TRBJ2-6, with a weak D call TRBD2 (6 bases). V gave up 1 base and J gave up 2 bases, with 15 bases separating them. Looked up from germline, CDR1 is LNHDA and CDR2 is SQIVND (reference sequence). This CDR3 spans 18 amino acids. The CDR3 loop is CASSIGRGGLTGANVLTF. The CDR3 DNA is TGTGCCAGTAGTATAGGGCGCGGAGGACTAACTGGGGCCAACGTCCTGACTTTC.

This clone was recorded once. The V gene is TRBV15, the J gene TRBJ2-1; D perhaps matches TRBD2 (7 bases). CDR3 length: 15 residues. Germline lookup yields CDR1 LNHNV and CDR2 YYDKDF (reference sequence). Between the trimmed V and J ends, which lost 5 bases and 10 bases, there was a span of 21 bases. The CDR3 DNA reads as TGTGCCACCAGCGGAGGGGGAGGGGCTGCGGGGGAGCAGTTCTTC. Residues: CATSGGGGAAGEQFF.

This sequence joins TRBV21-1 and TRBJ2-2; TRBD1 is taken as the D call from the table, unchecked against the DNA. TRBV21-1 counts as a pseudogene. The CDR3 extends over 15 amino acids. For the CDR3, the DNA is TGTGCCAGCAACCTATACAGGGGGGGAGTCGGGGAGCTGTTTTTT. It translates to CASNLYRGGVGELFF.

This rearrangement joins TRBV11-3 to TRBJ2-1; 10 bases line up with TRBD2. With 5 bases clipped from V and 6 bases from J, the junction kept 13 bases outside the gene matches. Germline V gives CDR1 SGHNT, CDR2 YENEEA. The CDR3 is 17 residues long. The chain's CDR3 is CASSKQLALAGVNEQFF. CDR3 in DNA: TGTGCCAGCAGCAAACAACTAGCGCTAGCGGGGGTCAATGAGCAGTTCTTC.

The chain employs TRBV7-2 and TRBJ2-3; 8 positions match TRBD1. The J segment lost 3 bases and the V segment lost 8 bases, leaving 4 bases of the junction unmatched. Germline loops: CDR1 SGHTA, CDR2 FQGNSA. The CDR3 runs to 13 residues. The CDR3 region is CASGRTGTDTQYF. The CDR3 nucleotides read TGTGCCAGCGGGAGGACAGGGACAGATACGCAGTATTTT.

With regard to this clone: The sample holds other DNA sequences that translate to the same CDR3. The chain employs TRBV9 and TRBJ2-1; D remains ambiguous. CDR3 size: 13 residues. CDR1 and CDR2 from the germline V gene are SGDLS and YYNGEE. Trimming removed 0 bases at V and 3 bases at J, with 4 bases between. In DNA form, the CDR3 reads TGTGCCAGCAGCGTAGCTAGCTACAATGAGCAGTTCTTC. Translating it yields CASSVASYNEQFF.

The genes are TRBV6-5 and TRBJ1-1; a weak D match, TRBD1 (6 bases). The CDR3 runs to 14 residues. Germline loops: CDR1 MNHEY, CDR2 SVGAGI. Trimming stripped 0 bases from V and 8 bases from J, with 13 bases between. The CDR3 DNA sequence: TGTGCCAGCAGTTACTCAGTGGGACACCTAGAAGCTTTCTTT. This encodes CASSYSVGHLEAFF.

The CDR3 loop is CASSSPPIYEQYF. CDR3 DNA: TGTGCCAGCAGCTCCCCCCCAATCTACGAGCAGTACTTC. The rearrangement joins TRBV7-2 to TRBJ2-7; D unclear. The V end lost 4 bases, the J end lost 3 bases, and 10 bases lay between the germline ends. The length of the CDR3 is 13 residues. Germline V gene data show CDR1 as SGHTA and CDR2 as FQGNSA.

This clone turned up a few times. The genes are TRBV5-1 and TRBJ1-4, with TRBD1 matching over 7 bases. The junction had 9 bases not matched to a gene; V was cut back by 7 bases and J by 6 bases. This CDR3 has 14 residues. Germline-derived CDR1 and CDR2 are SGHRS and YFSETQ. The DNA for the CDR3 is TGCGCCAGCCACTTAGGGGGCGCGGATGAAAAACTGTTTTTT. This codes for CASHLGGADEKLFF.

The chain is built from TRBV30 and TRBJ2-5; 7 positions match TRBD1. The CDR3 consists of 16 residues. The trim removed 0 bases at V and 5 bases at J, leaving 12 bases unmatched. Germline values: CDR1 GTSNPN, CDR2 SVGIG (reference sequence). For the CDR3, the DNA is TGTGCCTGGAGTGTACAGGGAAGGGGGCGCCGGGAGACCCAGTACTTC. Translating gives CAWSVQGRGRRETQYF.

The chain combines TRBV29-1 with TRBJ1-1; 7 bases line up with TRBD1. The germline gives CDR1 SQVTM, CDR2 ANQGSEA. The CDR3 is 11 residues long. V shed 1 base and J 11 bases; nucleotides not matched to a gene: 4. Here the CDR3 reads CSVEGRGAAFF. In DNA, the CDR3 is TGCAGCGTTGAAGGCAGGGGGGCTGCTTTCTTT.